This entry concerns a single T cell receptor (beta chain). This sample was included in a study of blood T cell repertoires in COVID-19. Study in general: Whether acute or convalescent, the COVID-19 samples came from the United States, Italy and Spain.

Profiling relied on immunoSEQ multiplex PCR, and the TCRdb table lists in-frame clones only, not all of them. The profile covers around 190,000 clones, with roughly three quarters appearing a single time and less than 20% taken by the ten largest. V was clipped by 0 bases and J by 4 bases, with 18 bases between them. CDR3 length equals 17 residues. Germline V gives CDR1 WNHNN, CDR2 SYGVQD (reference sequence). In terms of age and location, participants ranged from roughly 18 to 95 years and lived in about 25 US areas. Cohort placement rested on clinical history that participants reported themselves. Sequenced: PBMCs or T cells enriched from blood (not recorded which). The source is a woman between 45 and 65 years old with acute COVID-19. This sequence joins TRBV10-1 and TRBJ1-1, with D tentatively TRBD1 (5 bases). The CDR3 nucleotides read TGCGCCAGCAGTGAGTCTAGGGGCACGCCGGGAGGCACTGAAGCTTTCTTT. It translates to CASSESRGTPGGTEAFF.